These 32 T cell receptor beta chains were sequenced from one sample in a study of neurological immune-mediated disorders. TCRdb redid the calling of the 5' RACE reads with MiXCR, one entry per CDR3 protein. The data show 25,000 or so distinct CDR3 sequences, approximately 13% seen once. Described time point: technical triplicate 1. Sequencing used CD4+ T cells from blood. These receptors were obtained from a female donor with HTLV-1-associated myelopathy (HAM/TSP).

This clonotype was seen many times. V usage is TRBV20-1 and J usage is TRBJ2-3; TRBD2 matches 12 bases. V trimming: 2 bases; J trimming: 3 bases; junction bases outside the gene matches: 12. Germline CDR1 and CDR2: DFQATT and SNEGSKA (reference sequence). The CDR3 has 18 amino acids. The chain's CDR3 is CSARPASGRAGRTDTQYF. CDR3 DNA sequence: TGCAGTGCTAGACCGGCTAGCGGGAGGGCCGGGAGGACAGATACGCAGTATTTT.

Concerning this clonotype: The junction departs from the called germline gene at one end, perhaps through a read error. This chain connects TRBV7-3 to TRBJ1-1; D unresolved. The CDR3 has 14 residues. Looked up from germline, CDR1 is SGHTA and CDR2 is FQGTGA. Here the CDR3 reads CSSSLGGTHTEAFF. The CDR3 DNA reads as TGTTCCAGCAGCTTAGGCGGTACACACACTGAAGCTTTCTTT.

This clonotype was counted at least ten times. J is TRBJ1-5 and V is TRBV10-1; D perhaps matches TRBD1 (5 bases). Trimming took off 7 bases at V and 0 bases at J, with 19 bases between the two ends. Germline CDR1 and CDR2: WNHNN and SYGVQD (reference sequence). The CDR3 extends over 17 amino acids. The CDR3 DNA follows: TGCGCCAGCAATCGGGTCAGGGAACTATATAGCAATCAGCCCCAGCATTTT. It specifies CASNRVRELYSNQPQHF.

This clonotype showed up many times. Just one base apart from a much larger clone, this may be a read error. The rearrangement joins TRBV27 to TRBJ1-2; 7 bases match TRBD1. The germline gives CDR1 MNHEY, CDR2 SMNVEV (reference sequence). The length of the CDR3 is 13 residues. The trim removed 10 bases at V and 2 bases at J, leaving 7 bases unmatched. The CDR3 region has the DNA TGTGCCAACAGGCTGACAGGGAACTATGGCTACACCTTC. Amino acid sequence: CANRLTGNYGYTF.

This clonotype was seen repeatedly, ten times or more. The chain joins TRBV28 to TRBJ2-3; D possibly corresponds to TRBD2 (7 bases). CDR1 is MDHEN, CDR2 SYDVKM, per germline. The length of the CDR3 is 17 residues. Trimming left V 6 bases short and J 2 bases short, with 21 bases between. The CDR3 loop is CASRNLGAGALTDTQYF. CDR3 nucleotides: TGTGCCAGCAGGAACCTGGGTGCGGGGGCCCTCACAGATACGCAGTATTTT.

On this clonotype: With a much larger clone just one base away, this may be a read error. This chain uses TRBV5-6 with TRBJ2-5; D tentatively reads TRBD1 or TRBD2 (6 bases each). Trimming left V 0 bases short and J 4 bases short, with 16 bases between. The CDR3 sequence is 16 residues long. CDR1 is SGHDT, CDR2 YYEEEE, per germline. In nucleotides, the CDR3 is TGTGCCAGCAGCTTGGCCGTGGAGGGGGTGGGAGAGACCCAGTACTTC. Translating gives CASSLAVEGVGETQYF.

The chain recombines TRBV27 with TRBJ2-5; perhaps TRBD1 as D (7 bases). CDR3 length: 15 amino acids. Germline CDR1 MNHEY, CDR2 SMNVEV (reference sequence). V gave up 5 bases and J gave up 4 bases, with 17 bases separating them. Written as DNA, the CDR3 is TGTGCCAGCAGTCCGAGGGCAGGGGGAGGAGAGACCCAGTACTTC. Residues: CASSPRAGGGETQYF.

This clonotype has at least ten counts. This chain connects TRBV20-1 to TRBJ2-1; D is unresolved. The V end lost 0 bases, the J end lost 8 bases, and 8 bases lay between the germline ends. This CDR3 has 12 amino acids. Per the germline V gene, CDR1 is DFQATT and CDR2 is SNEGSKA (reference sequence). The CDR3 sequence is CSAREPRDEQFF. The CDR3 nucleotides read TGCAGTGCTAGAGAGCCTCGCGATGAGCAGTTCTTC.

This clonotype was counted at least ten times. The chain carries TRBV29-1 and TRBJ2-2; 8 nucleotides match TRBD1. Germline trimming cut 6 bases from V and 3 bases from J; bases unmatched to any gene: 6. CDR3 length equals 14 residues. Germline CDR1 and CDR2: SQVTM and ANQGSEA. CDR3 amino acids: CSVSGGAYTGELFF. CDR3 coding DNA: TGCAGCGTCTCAGGGGGCGCGTACACCGGGGAGCTGTTTTTT.

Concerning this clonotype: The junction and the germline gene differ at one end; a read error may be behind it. CDR3 protein: CASSFCRVGETQSF. CDR3 bases: TGTGCCAGTAGCTTTTGTAGGGTAGGGGAGACCCAGTCCTTC. The chain couples TRBV7-6 to TRBJ2-5; D assignment may be TRBD1 or TRBD2 (5 bases each). The CDR3 has 14 amino acids. The germline V gene has CDR1 SGHVS and CDR2 FNYEAQ.

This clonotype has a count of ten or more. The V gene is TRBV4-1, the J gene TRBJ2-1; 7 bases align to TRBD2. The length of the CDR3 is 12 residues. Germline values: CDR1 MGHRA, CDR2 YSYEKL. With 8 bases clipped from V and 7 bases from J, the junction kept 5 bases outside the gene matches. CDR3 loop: CASWGGVNEQFF. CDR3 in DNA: TGCGCCAGCTGGGGAGGGGTAAATGAGCAGTTCTTC.

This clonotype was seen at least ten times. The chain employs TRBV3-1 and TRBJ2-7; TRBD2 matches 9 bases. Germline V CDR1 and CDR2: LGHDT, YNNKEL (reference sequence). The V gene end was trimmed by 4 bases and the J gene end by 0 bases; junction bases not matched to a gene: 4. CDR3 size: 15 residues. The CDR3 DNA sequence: TGTGCCAGCAGCCCTCGACTAGCGGACTCCTACGAGCAGTACTTC. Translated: CASSPRLADSYEQYF.

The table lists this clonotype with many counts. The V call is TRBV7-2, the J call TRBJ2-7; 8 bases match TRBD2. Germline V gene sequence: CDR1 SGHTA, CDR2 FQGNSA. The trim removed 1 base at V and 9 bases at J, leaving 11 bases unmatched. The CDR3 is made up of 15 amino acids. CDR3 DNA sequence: TGTGCCAGCAGCTTAGAGGGACTAGTGGGGTTAGGGCAGTACTTC. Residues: CASSLEGLVGLGQYF.

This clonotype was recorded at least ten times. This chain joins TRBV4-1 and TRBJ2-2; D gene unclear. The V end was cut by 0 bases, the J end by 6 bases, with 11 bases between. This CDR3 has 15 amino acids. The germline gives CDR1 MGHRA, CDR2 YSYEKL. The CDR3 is CASSQDPTDPGELFF. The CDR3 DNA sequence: TGCGCCAGCAGCCAAGATCCTACAGATCCCGGGGAGCTGTTTTTT.

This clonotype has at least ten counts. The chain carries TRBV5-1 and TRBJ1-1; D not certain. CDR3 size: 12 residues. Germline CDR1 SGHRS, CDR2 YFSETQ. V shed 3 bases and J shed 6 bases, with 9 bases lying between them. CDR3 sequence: CASSYQGAEAFF. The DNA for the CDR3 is TGCGCCAGCAGCTACCAAGGCGCTGAAGCTTTCTTT.

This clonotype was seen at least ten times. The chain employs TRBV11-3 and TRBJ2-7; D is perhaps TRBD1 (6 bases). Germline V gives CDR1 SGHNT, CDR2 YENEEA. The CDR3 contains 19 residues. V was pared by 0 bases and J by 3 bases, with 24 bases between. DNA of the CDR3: TGTGCCAGCAGCTTAGAAAGAGGTCCCGCGACAGGTCTGGGCTACGAGCAGTACTTC. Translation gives CASSLERGPATGLGYEQYF.

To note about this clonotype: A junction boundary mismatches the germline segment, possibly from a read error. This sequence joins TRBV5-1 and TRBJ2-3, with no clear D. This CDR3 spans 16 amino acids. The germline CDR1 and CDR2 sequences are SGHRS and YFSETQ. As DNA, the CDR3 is TGCGCCAGCAGCTCCCCCCGGAGCGTAAGCACAGATACGCATTATTTT. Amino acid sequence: CASSSPRSVSTDTHYF. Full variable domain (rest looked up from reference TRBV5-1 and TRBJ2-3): KAGVTQTPRYLIKTRGQQVTLSCSPISGHRSVSWYQQTPGQGLQFLFEYFSETQRNKGNFPGRFSGRQFSNSRSEMNVSTLELGDSALYLCASSSPRSVSTDTHYFGPGTRLTVL.

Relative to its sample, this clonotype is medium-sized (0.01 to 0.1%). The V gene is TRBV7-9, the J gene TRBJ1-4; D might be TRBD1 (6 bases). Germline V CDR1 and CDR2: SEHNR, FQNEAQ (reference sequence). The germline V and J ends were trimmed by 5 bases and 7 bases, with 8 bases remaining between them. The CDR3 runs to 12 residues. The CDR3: CASSRGGEKLFF. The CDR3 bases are TGTGCCAGCAGCCGAGGGGGTGAAAAACTGTTTTTT.

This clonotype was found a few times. The CDR3 loop reads CASSPGRAEAFF. In DNA form, the CDR3 reads TGTGCCAGCTCACCAGGGCGGGCTGAAGCTTTCTTT. This chain uses TRBV18 with TRBJ1-1; no clear D. CDR1 KGHSH and CDR2 LQKENI come from the germline V gene. CDR3 size: 12 residues. The V and J ends lost 2 bases and 6 bases respectively, with 7 bases between them.

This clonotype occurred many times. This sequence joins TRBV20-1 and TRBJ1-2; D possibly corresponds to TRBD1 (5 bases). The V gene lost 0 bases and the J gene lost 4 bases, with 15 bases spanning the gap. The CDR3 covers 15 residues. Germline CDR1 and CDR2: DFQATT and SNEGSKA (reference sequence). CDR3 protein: CSARDIGWGGYGYTF. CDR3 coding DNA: TGCAGTGCTAGAGACATTGGTTGGGGGGGCTATGGCTACACCTTC.

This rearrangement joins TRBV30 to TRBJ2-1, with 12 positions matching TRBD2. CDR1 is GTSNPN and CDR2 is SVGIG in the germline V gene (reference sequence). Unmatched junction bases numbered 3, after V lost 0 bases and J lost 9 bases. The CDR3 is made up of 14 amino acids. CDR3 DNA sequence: TGTGCCTGGAGTGTAAGACTAGCGGGAGCTGAGCAGTTCTTC. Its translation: CAWSVRLAGAEQFF.

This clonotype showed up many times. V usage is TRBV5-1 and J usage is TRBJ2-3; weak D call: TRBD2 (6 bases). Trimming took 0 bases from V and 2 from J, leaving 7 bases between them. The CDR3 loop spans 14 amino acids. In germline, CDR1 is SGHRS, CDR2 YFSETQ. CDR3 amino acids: CASSLGTNTDTQYF. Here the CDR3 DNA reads TGCGCCAGCAGCTTGGGGACTAACACAGATACGCAGTATTTT.

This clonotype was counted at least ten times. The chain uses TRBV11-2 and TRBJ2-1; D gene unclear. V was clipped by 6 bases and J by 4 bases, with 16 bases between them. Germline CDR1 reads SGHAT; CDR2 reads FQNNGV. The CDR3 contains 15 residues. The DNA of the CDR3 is TGTGCCAGCAGTAAAGTGGACGGAATTTACAATGAGCAGTTCTTC. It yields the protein CASSKVDGIYNEQFF.

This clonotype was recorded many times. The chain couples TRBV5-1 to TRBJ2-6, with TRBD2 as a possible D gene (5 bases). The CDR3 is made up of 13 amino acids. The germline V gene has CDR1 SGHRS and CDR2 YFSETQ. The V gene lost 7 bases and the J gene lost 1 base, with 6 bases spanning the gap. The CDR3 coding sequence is TGCGCCAGCGGGGAGTCTGGGGCCAACGTCCTGACTTTC. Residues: CASGESGANVLTF.

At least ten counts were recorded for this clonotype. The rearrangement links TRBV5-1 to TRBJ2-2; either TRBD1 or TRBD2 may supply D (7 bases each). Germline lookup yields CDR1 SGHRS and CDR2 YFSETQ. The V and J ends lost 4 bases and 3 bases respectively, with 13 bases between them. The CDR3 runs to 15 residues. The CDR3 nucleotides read TGCGCCAGCAGCCTGCAGGGGGGGGACACCGGGGAGCTGTTTTTT. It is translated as CASSLQGGDTGELFF. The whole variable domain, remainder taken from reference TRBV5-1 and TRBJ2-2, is KAGVTQTPRYLIKTRGQQVTLSCSPISGHRSVSWYQQTPGQGLQFLFEYFSETQRNKGNFPGRFSGRQFSNSRSEMNVSTLELGDSALYLCASSLQGGDTGELFFGEGSRLTVL.

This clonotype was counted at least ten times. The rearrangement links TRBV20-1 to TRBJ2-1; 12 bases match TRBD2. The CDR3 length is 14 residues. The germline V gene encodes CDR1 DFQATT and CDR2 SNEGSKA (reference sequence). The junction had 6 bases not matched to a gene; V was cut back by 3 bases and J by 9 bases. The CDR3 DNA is TGCAGTGCTAGGCCTAGCGGGGGGGTCCGTGAGCAGTTCTTC. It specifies CSARPSGGVREQFF.

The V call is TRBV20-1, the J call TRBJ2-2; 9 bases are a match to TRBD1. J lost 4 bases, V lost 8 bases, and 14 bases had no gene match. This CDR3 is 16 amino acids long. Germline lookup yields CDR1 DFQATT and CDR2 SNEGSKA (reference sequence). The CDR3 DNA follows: TGCAGTACTCCGCAACCTGGACAGGGGATCACCGGGGAGCTGTTTTTT. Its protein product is CSTPQPGQGITGELFF.

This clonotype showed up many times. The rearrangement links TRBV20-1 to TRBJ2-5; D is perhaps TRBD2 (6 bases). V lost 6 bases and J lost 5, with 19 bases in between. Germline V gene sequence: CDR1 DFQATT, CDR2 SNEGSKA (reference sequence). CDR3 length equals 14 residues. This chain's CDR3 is CSAPRGGPGETQYF. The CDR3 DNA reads TGCAGTGCCCCCCGAGGAGGGCCAGGCGAGACCCAGTACTTC.

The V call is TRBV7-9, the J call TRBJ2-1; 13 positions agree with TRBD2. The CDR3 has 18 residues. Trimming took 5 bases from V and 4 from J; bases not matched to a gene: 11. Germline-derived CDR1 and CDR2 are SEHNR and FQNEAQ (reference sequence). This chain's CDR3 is CASSPLRTSGGQYNEQFF. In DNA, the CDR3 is TGTGCCAGCAGCCCCCTGAGGACTAGCGGGGGCCAATACAATGAGCAGTTCTTC.

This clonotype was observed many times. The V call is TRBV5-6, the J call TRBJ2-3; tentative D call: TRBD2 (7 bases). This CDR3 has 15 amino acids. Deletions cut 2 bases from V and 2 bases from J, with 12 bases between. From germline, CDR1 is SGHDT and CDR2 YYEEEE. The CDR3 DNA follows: TGTGCCAGCAGCTTTTACGGGGGGCCCACAGATACGCAGTATTTT. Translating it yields CASSFYGGPTDTQYF.

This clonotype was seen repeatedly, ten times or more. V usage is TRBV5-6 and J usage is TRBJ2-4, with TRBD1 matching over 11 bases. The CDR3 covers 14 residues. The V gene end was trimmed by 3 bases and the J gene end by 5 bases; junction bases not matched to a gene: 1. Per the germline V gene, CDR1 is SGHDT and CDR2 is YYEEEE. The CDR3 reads CASSWTGGENIQYF. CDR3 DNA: TGTGCCAGCAGCTGGACAGGGGGCGAAAACATTCAGTACTTC.

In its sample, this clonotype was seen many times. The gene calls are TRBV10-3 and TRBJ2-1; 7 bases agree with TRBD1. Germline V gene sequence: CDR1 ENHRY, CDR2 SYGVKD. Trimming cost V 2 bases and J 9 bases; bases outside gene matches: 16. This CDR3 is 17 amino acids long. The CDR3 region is CAISEPPKTGRSGEQFF. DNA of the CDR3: TGTGCCATCAGTGAGCCGCCCAAGACAGGGAGATCTGGTGAGCAGTTCTTC.